These 14 T cell receptor beta chains originate from one sample sequenced in a study of cytomegalovirus exposure and HLA in healthy donors. The PCR made use of 60 Vbeta and 13 Jbeta primers. Profiled with immunoSEQ multiplex PCR; TCRdb holds only in-frame clones, not every one. The sample shows some 220,000 clones, roughly 84% of them seen only once. The sample was PBMCs. Every receptor here comes from a girl aged 2 to 10 in good health and CMV-seronegative.

The J gene is TRBJ2-1, the V gene TRBV5-6; D perhaps matches TRBD1 (5 bases). CDR3 size: 12 residues. The V end was cut by 2 bases, the J end by 9 bases, with 9 bases between. In germline, CDR1 is SGHDT, CDR2 YYEEEE. The CDR3 sequence is CASSFRGSEQFF. For the CDR3, the DNA is TGTGCCAGCAGCTTTAGGGGAAGTGAGCAGTTCTTC.

V gene TRBV5-1 combines with J gene TRBJ2-7, with TRBD2 identical over 9 bases. This CDR3 is 15 amino acids long. Trimming removed 0 bases from V and 5 bases from J; junction bases left unmatched: 6. Germline-derived CDR1 and CDR2 are SGHRS and YFSETQ. The CDR3 is CASSLVVAGEDEQYF. CDR3 in DNA: TGCGCCAGCAGCTTGGTGGTAGCGGGAGAGGACGAGCAGTACTTC.

The chain carries TRBV5-1 and TRBJ2-7, with unresolved D. There are 13 residues in the CDR3. The V gene lost 5 bases and the J gene lost 6 bases, with 15 bases spanning the gap. Looked up from germline, CDR1 is SGHRS and CDR2 is YFSETQ. CDR3 in DNA: TGCGCCAGCAGGGATTCGACCGGGTCCGAGCAGTACTTC. This gives the protein CASRDSTGSEQYF.

This chain uses TRBV9 with TRBJ2-3, with D possibly TRBD1 on 7 matching bases. V was shortened by 3 bases and J by 5 bases, with 16 bases between the two germline ends. CDR3 length: 15 amino acids. Germline CDR1 is SGDLS and CDR2 is YYNGEE. CDR3 sequence (DNA): TGTGCCAGCAGCGCCTGGGGCAGGGGGGTAGATACGCAGTATTTT. Translated, it gives CASSAWGRGVDTQYF.

V is TRBV6-1 and J is TRBJ2-5; possibly TRBD2 for D (6 bases). The CDR3 runs 15 residues. The V gene lost 6 bases and the J gene lost 11 bases, with 25 bases spanning the gap. CDR1 and CDR2 (germline): MNHNS, SASEGT. Here the CDR3 DNA reads TGTGCCAGCAGCCCTAGTAAGGGACTGGGTAGAGAGCAGTACTTC. Amino acids: CASSPSKGLGREQYF.

The chain is built from TRBV9 and TRBJ2-2; maybe TRBD2 (6 bases). V lost 3 bases and J 1 base, leaving 13 bases between the germline ends. This CDR3 region has 16 residues. Germline lookup yields CDR1 SGDLS and CDR2 YYNGEE. Written as DNA, the CDR3 is TGTGCCAGCAGCGAACTAGCACCCAAGAACACCGGGGAGCTGTTTTTT. Amino acid sequence: CASSELAPKNTGELFF.

The chain carries TRBV7-9 and TRBJ2-7, with D possibly matching TRBD1 (7 bases). Trimming removed 8 bases from V and 0 bases from J, with 20 bases in between. CDR1 and CDR2 from the germline V gene are SEHNR and FQNEAQ (reference sequence). The CDR3 has 16 amino acids. In DNA form, the CDR3 reads TGTGCCAGCGACCTACGAGCAGGGGGGACCTCCTACGAGCAGTACTTC. Its protein product is CASDLRAGGTSYEQYF.

The V gene is TRBV6-6, the J gene TRBJ1-3; D not resolved. Germline CDR1 and CDR2: MNHNY and SVGAGI (reference sequence). The V end lost 0 bases, the J end lost 3 bases, and 12 bases lay between the germline ends. CDR3 length: 16 amino acids. CDR3 DNA: TGTGCCAGCAGTTACTCTCTTAGGCTAGATGGAAACACCATATATTTT. The encoded protein is CASSYSLRLDGNTIYF.

V gene TRBV7-6 combines with J gene TRBJ2-1; D not resolved. The V gene's germline CDR1 is SGHVS and CDR2 FNYEAQ. V gave up 2 bases and J gave up 8 bases, with 13 bases separating them. This CDR3 spans 14 amino acids. CDR3 in DNA: TGTGCCAGCAGCTTATATACACGCGCGGATGAGCAGTTCTTC. Encoded protein: CASSLYTRADEQFF. Full variable domain (rest looked up from reference TRBV7-6 and TRBJ2-1): GAGVSQSPRYKVTKRGQDVALRCDPISGHVSLYWYRQALGQGPEFLTYFNYEAQQDKSGLPNDRFSAERPEGSISTLTIQRTEQRDSAMYRCASSLYTRADEQFFGPGTRLTVL.

This clone was observed a single time. The rearrangement links TRBV9 to TRBJ1-2, with a weak D call TRBD1 (6 bases). Germline CDR1 reads SGDLS; CDR2 reads YYNGEE. V lost 3 bases to trimming and J lost 5 bases, with 14 bases between them. This CDR3 spans 14 amino acids. The CDR3: CASSAEQGQYGYTF. CDR3 DNA sequence: TGTGCCAGCAGCGCCGAACAGGGTCAGTATGGCTACACCTTC.

The rearrangement links TRBV4-1 to TRBJ2-1; D is possibly TRBD2 (6 bases). The CDR3 loop spans 15 amino acids. The germline V gene has CDR1 MGHRA and CDR2 YSYEKL. The V end lost 5 bases, the J end lost 6 bases, and 17 bases lay between the germline ends. The CDR3 nucleotides are TGCGCCAGCAGCTCGGGACTCGTTATAGGCAATGAGCAGTTCTTC. It encodes CASSSGLVIGNEQFF.

This clone turned up a few times. This chain joins TRBV6-5 and TRBJ2-7, with TRBD2 identical over 13 bases. Germline trimming cut 0 bases from V and 4 bases from J; bases unmatched to any gene: 0. The length of the CDR3 is 15 residues. Germline lookup yields CDR1 MNHEY and CDR2 SVGAGI. The CDR3 sequence is CASSYSTSGGYEQYF. In nucleotides, the CDR3 is TGTGCCAGCAGTTACTCGACTAGCGGGGGGTACGAGCAGTACTTC.

This chain joins TRBV19 and TRBJ2-1, with D maybe TRBD1 (5 bases). This CDR3 comprises 13 residues. Germline values: CDR1 LNHDA, CDR2 SQIVND (reference sequence). V was pared by 7 bases and J by 6 bases, with 13 bases between. This chain's CDR3 is CASIDPGLNEQFF. CDR3 sequence (DNA): TGTGCCAGTATCGACCCAGGGCTCAATGAGCAGTTCTTC.

The chain couples TRBV5-4 to TRBJ2-1; 12 nucleotides match TRBD2. Per the germline V gene, CDR1 is SGHNT and CDR2 is YYREEE (reference sequence). This CDR3 comprises 16 residues. After removal of 0 bases from V and 8 bases from J, the junction contained 6 bases not matched to a gene. CDR3 sequence reads: CASSLGRLAGVDEQFF. The CDR3 region has the DNA TGTGCCAGCAGCTTGGGGCGACTAGCGGGAGTAGATGAGCAGTTCTTC.